The present T cell receptor (beta chain) was sequenced within a study of shared clonotypes between healthy human individuals. Study-wide points: The naive CD4 repertoires of several donors were compared, and around 4.7% of clonotypes were shared. The sampled material consisted only of blood, and tissue repertoires are likely to differ.

Genomic DNA of every subset was divided equally among multiple immunoSEQ plates. Authors' methods: Filtering was not the same, since immunoSEQ gave junction-only sequences without quality scores. Here immunoSEQ multiplex PCR was the method, and the copy in TCRdb shows in-frame clones only, minus some. V, J and clone size reflect that table, while D and trimming were determined from the DNA. The table records some 2,000,000 clones, approximately 96% of them present only once. Germline-derived CDR1 and CDR2 are SGDLS and YYNGEE. The V and J ends lost 3 bases and 7 bases, in that order; junction bases with no gene match: 7. The CDR3 runs to 15 residues. In its sample, this clone was seen once. What it binds is unknown.

The sequenced sample was naive CD4+ T cells sorted from blood. Stated subset: CD45RA+ positively selected. The receptor was derived from a man younger than 35 in good health. The chain combines TRBV9 with TRBJ1-4; 9 positions agree with TRBD1. The CDR3 sequence is CASSALGQGFEKLFF. CDR3 in DNA: TGTGCCAGCAGCGCCCTGGGACAGGGATTTGAAAAACTGTTTTTT.